The rows below give T cell receptor beta chains drawn from one sample of a study of CD4 and CD8 cells across lung adenocarcinoma regions. TCRdb re-analysed the PCR reads in MiXCR, keeping a single row per CDR3 protein. The table includes about 25,000 distinct CDR3 sequences, around 56% detected once. Sequencing was done on a sample of CD8+ T cells from the center of a lung tumor. These receptors were collected from a male donor with lung adenocarcinoma. The CD4 and CD8 labels of this study may be unreliable. Both conserved end residues are part of each CDR3.

CDR3: CASRVPGTFRNEQFF
J: TRBJ2-1
V: TRBV28

CDR3: CASRGPSGRETDTQYF
J: .
V: TRBV12-3/TRBV12-4

CDR3: CASSEEGHLANTIYF
J: TRBJ1-3
V: TRBV6-1

CDR3: CASSLGHRATDTQYF
J: TRBJ2-3
V: TRBV6-5

CDR3: CASSRDRLQETQYF
J: TRBJ2-5
V: TRBV4-1

CDR3: CASSEGGANIQYF
J: TRBJ2-4
V: TRBV6-1

CDR3: CASSPLAASSYEQYF
J: TRBJ2-7
V: TRBV4-1

CDR3: CASRGPGGRATDTQYF
J: TRBJ2-3
V: TRBV10-2

CDR3: CASRAGRGGPGTETQYF
J: .
V: TRBV6-1

CDR3: CASSLEFLDSNEQFF
J: TRBJ2-1
V: TRBV7-6

CDR3: CASRGDSYNEQFF
J: TRBJ2-1
V: TRBV7-8

CDR3: CSVEGAPGQRSYNEQFF
J: TRBJ2-1
V: TRBV29-1

CDR3: CATKRQGRTTIYF
J: TRBJ1-3
V: TRBV10-1

CDR3: CAKKGQSGNTGKQYF
J: TRBJ2-3
V: TRBV7-2

CDR3: CTSTAPDSGILEQYF
J: .
V: TRBV10-2

CDR3: CASSEALAGNLEQFF
J: TRBJ2-1
V: TRBV10-1

CDR3: CASTPRGRSTEATF
J: TRBJ1-2
V: TRBV6-1

CDR3: CASNGGGHQEIQYF
J: TRBJ2-5
V: TRBV10-2

CDR3: CAGRRGRAQKTQYF
J: TRBJ2-5
V: TRBV10-2

CDR3: CASSALLGHEQFF
J: TRBJ2-1
V: TRBV6-1

CDR3: CASRAWSGARDQETQYF
J: TRBJ2-5
V: TRBV10-3

CDR3: CASSLGTYGYTF
J: TRBJ1-2
V: TRBV5-5

CDR3: CARGEGGGHPETQYF
J: TRBJ2-3
V: TRBV6-1

CDR3: CASSQAYTSYEQYF
J: TRBJ2-7
V: TRBV4-1

CDR3: CASSASGGFYEQYF
J: .
V: TRBV10-2

CDR3: CASSEALWGAGANVLTF
J: TRBJ2-6
V: TRBV6-1